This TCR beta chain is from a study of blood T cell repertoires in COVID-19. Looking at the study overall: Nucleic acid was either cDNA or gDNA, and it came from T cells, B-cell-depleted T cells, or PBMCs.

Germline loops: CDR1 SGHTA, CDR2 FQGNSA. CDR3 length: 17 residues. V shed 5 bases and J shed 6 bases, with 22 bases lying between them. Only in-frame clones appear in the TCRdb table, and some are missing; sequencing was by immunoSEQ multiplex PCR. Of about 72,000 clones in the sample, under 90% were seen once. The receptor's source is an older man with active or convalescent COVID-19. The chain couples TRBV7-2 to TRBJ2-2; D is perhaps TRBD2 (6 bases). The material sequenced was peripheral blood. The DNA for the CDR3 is TGTGCCAGCAGCGGAGCTCTGGGGACGGGAGTTGCCGGGGAGCTGTTTTTT. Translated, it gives CASSGALGTGVAGELFF.